This T cell receptor (beta chain) is drawn from a study of T-cell reconstitution after alpha-beta-depleted transplantation in children. V dropped 6 bases and J dropped 4 bases, with 9 bases sitting between them. This CDR3 region has 12 residues. Notes on this clonotype: Its antigen is not known.

Whole-study results and caveats: At one year after transplant, newly produced T cells mostly accounted for T-cell counts and diversity. The high TCRbeta diversity at day 60 in some patients came from surviving recipient T cells and thymic progenitors. In patients about two months after transplant, alpha-beta T cells reportedly arose from several hundred expanded graft clones.

The library targeted TCRbeta and was prepared with unique molecular identifiers. TCRdb reprocessed the PCR reads via MiXCR and lists one record per CDR3 protein. This table holds around 130,000 distinct CDR3 sequences, about 9.5% found once. This receptor was obtained from a girl under two years old who had a stem cell transplant for combined immunodeficiency, so the T cells may come from the graft donor. The chain links TRBV12-3 or TRBV12-4 to TRBJ1-2; D uncertain. Sequencing used PBMCs, mostly from graft donor cells, obtained 180 days after TCRalphabeta/CD19-depleted stem cell transplant. CDR3 protein: CASSQGPYGYTF. For the CDR3, the DNA is TGTGCCAGCAGCCAAGGACCCTATGGCTACACCTTC.